The 19 T cell receptor beta chains listed next were all sequenced from one sample in a study of blood T cell repertoires in COVID-19. The protocol was immunoSEQ multiplex PCR, while the TCRdb copy is restricted to in-frame clones and leaves out a portion. The sample holds some 160,000 clones, roughly 84% seen once. Sequenced: peripheral blood. These receptors were taken from a human donor in a cohort sampled during active COVID-19.

V is TRBV5-1 and J is TRBJ2-7, with 8 bases fitting TRBD1. CDR1 is SGHRS, CDR2 YFSETQ, per germline. This CDR3 spans 15 amino acids. V was clipped by 4 bases and J by 7 bases; unmatched bases: 13. The CDR3 reads CASSGGTGVSSEQYF. Written as DNA, the CDR3 is TGCGCCAGCAGCGGTGGGACAGGCGTTTCGTCGGAGCAGTACTTC. The full variable domain, with the rest looked up from reference TRBV5-1 and TRBJ2-7, is KAGVTQTPRYLIKTRGQQVTLSCSPISGHRSVSWYQQTPGQGLQFLFEYFSETQRNKGNFPGRFSGRQFSNSRSEMNVSTLELGDSALYLCASSGGTGVSSEQYFGPGTRLTVT.

The V call is TRBV28, the J call TRBJ2-7, with 7 bases fitting TRBD1. V was clipped by 5 bases and J by 6 bases; unmatched bases: 4. The CDR3 covers 12 residues. Germline CDR1 and CDR2: MDHEN and SYDVKM. CDR3 sequence: CASSIYRGEQYF. The CDR3 nucleotides are TGTGCCAGCAGTATATACAGGGGCGAGCAGTACTTC.

V and J are TRBV14 and TRBJ2-7, with D possibly matching TRBD2 (7 bases). CDR1 is SGHDN, CDR2 FVKESK, per germline. V lost 3 bases and J 0 bases, leaving 18 bases between the germline ends. The CDR3 has 17 amino acids. The CDR3 DNA reads as TGTGCCAGCAGCCACCACAGGGTTGGGGACTACTCCTACGAGCAGTACTTC. This codes for CASSHHRVGDYSYEQYF.

J is TRBJ2-7 and V is TRBV27; 11 bases match TRBD2. The CDR3 runs to 17 residues. The germline gives CDR1 MNHEY, CDR2 SMNVEV (reference sequence). V was pared by 5 bases and J by 1 base, with 10 bases of the junction left unmatched. This CDR3 is CASSIRRLAGGSYEQYF. Here the CDR3 DNA reads TGTGCCAGCAGTATACGGAGGCTAGCGGGAGGATCCTACGAGCAGTACTTC.

The chain joins TRBV7-2 to TRBJ2-1; D may be TRBD2 (7 bases). V lost 8 bases to trimming and J lost 2 bases, with 16 bases between them. Germline V CDR1 and CDR2: SGHTA, FQGNSA. The CDR3 sequence is 15 residues long. CDR3 coding DNA: TGTGCCAGCTCCCGAGGGGGGGGAACCTACAATGAGCAGTTCTTC. Protein product: CASSRGGGTYNEQFF.

The DNA of the CDR3 is TGTGCCAGCAGCCACACAGGGGCCCCTAACTATGGCTACACCTTC. It codes for CASSHTGAPNYGYTF. The V gene is TRBV3-1 (or the pseudogene TRBV3-2), the J gene TRBJ1-2; 7 bases are shared with TRBD1. CDR1 and CDR2 (germline): LGHDT, YNNKEL (reference sequence). V dropped 3 bases and J dropped 0; count of bases not matched to a gene: 4. The CDR3 is 15 residues long.

The CDR3 DNA sequence: TGTGCCAGCAGCCAGTACCCCCGGGACAGGGGTGGCGAGCAGTACTTC. Translation gives CASSQYPRDRGGEQYF. The chain joins TRBV3-1 (or the pseudogene TRBV3-2) to TRBJ2-7; TRBD1 aligns across 10 bases. Losses at the gene ends were 3 bases for V and 6 bases for J; bases not matched to a gene: 11. The CDR3 covers 16 residues. Germline CDR1 LGHDT, CDR2 YNNKEL (reference sequence).

The rearrangement joins TRBV7-2 to TRBJ2-5; 15 bases are a match to TRBD2. Germline CDR1 reads SGHTA; CDR2 reads FQGNSA. Trimming at V came to 4 bases and at J to 4 bases, leaving 4 bases not matched to a gene. The CDR3 runs 16 residues. The CDR3 loop reads CASSWTSGGARETQYF. Here the CDR3 DNA reads TGTGCCAGCAGCTGGACTAGCGGGGGGGCCCGAGAGACCCAGTACTTC.

The chain links TRBV15 to TRBJ1-5, with 8 nucleotides matching TRBD1. Per germline, CDR1 LNHNV and CDR2 YYDKDF (reference sequence). V lost 5 bases to trimming and J lost 3 bases; unmatched junction nucleotides: 3. The CDR3 length is 14 residues. As DNA, the CDR3 is TGTGCCACCAGCTGGGACAGGTTCAATCAGCCCCAGCATTTT. It encodes CATSWDRFNQPQHF.

This chain uses TRBV6-2 or TRBV6-3 with TRBJ2-3; TRBD1 matches at 11 bases. This CDR3 spans 19 amino acids. CDR1 and CDR2 (germline): MNHEY, SVGEGT. V shed 0 bases and J 3 bases; nucleotides not matched to a gene: 11. Here the CDR3 DNA reads TGTGCCAGCAGTTACTCGATCGGGACAGGGGGGTTCCTGACAGATACGCAGTATTTT. Its translation: CASSYSIGTGGFLTDTQYF.

This chain connects TRBV29-1 to TRBJ1-2; D perhaps matches TRBD1 (5 bases). Trimming pared 2 bases from V and 7 bases from J, leaving 11 bases between. The length of the CDR3 is 12 residues. Germline assignment: CDR1 SQVTM and CDR2 ANQGSEA. The DNA of the CDR3 is TGCAGCGTTGAATCCCGGGGGAGTGGCTACACCTTC. This gives the protein CSVESRGSGYTF.

This sequence joins TRBV12-3 or TRBV12-4 and TRBJ2-7, with D hard to call. The CDR3 sequence is 13 residues long. V was trimmed by 2 bases and J by 2 bases, leaving 7 bases between them. The CDR3 region has the DNA TGTGCCAGCAGTTTAAAACAGCCCTACGAGCAGTACTTC. Residues: CASSLKQPYEQYF.

This clone was seen just once. The chain joins TRBV5-6 to TRBJ2-1, with a tentative D call TRBD2 (6 bases). CDR3 length: 16 residues. In germline, CDR1 is SGHDT, CDR2 YYEEEE. V lost 4 bases, J lost 4 bases, and 18 bases lay in between. CDR3 sequence (DNA): TGTGCCAGCAGCCCGTGGGGGAGCGGGCCATACAATGAGCAGTTCTTC. This codes for CASSPWGSGPYNEQFF.

V usage is TRBV9 and J usage is TRBJ1-6; 10 nucleotides agree with TRBD1. The CDR3 consists of 19 residues. Germline values: CDR1 SGDLS, CDR2 YYNGEE. V was clipped by 5 bases and J by 1 base; unmatched bases: 12. The CDR3 sequence is CASSARAGQGLSYNSPLHF. The CDR3 bases are TGTGCCAGCAGTGCAAGAGCGGGACAGGGGTTATCCTATAATTCACCCCTCCACTTT.

The chain has TRBV28 and TRBJ1-1; D remains ambiguous. Germline CDR1 and CDR2: MDHEN and SYDVKM. V was trimmed by 2 bases and J by 0 bases, leaving 7 bases between them. This CDR3 contains 14 residues. Written as DNA, the CDR3 is TGTGCCAGCAGTTTAGTACAGTTGAACACTGAAGCTTTCTTT. Encoded protein: CASSLVQLNTEAFF.

The chain couples TRBV11-3 to TRBJ1-1; no reliable D call. CDR3 length: 15 amino acids. CDR1 and CDR2 from the germline V gene are SGHNT and YENEEA. The V end was cut by 1 base, the J end by 1 base, with 10 bases between. The CDR3 spells CASSLGAGKNTEAFF. For the CDR3, the DNA is TGTGCCAGCAGCTTAGGTGCGGGGAAGAACACTGAAGCTTTCTTT.

The rearrangement joins TRBV6-5 to TRBJ1-2; maybe TRBD1 (6 bases). Germline V gives CDR1 MNHEY, CDR2 SVGAGI. The CDR3 totals 15 residues. The V end lost 4 bases, the J end lost 7 bases, and 19 bases lay between the germline ends. CDR3 DNA: TGTGCCAGCAGTTCCTTCGGTGCAGGGGCAGGTGGCTACACCTTC. This codes for CASSSFGAGAGGYTF.

This sequence joins TRBV7-2 and TRBJ2-7; TRBD2 matches at 15 bases. CDR1 and CDR2 from the germline V gene are SGHTA and FQGNSA. After removal of 5 bases from V and 5 bases from J, the junction contained 7 bases not matched to a gene. CDR3 length: 16 amino acids. CDR3 sequence: CASSDRTSGRAHEQYF. The CDR3 nucleotides are TGTGCCAGCAGCGACCGGACTAGCGGGAGGGCCCACGAGCAGTACTTC.

The genes are TRBV6-2 or TRBV6-3 and TRBJ1-2; TRBD1 matches 7 bases. The CDR3 length is 15 residues. Germline trimming cut 2 bases from V and 4 bases from J; bases unmatched to any gene: 7. Germline CDR1 MNHEY, CDR2 SVGEGT. The DNA of the CDR3 is TGTGCCAGCAGTTACACCCCGGGACAGTTCTATGGCTACACCTTC. It codes for CASSYTPGQFYGYTF.